This note documents a single T cell receptor beta chain sequence. Antigen specificity is unknown. Other DNA sequences from this sample encode an identical CDR3 as well. This entry comes from a study of T cells after posttransplantation cyclophosphamide. Study-level points and caveats: Recipient CMV seropositivity and CMV reactivation strongly tracked TRB clonality.

This table comes from immunoSEQ multiplex PCR, and its TCRdb copy is limited to in-frame clones, with some not included. The table lists some 12,000 clones, approximately 96% of them singletons. Germline loops: CDR1 SEHNR, CDR2 FQNEAQ (reference sequence). V was shortened by 1 base and J by 12 bases, with 22 bases between the two germline ends. CDR3 size: 16 residues. The sample taken for sequencing was naive CD8+ T cells sorted from PBMCs. The receptor comes from a young man in good health and a related stem cell transplant donor. The chain couples TRBV7-9 to TRBJ2-1; maybe TRBD2 (6 bases). The CDR3 spells CASSLVQVAGTKAQFF. The CDR3 region has the DNA TGTGCCAGCAGCTTAGTTCAGGTGGCGGGAACTAAGGCGCAGTTCTTC.